This T cell receptor beta chain was retrieved from a study of CD8 T cells in ankylosing spondylitis. Whole-study findings and limits: Within ankylosing spondylitis blood, a TCR beta motif made up of eight highly homologous variants appeared to be characteristic.

TCRdb recomputed calls from the 5' RACE reads with MiXCR, one row per CDR3 protein. The sample has about 540,000 distinct CDR3 sequences, about 12% seen once; the top ten hold under 7.5%. This clonotype was seen more than once but under ten times. Its antigen is unidentified. Germline-derived CDR1 and CDR2 are SGHDN and FVKESK. V lost 4 bases to trimming and J lost 3 bases, with 17 bases between them. The CDR3 sequence is 16 residues long. The sequence was collected from a male donor with ankylosing spondylitis. The specimen sequenced was blood, either unsorted or a sorted T cell fraction (not recorded which). The rearrangement uses TRBV14 and TRBJ2-3; possibly TRBD2 for D (7 bases). CDR3 DNA: TGTGCCAGCAGCCGACCTTGGGGGGGCGGAACAGATACGCAGTATTTT. It translates to CASSRPWGGGTDTQYF. Full variable domain (rest looked up from reference TRBV14 and TRBJ2-3): EAGVTQFPSHSVIEKGQTVTLRCDPISGHDNLYWYRRVMGKEIKFLLHFVKESKQDESGMPNNRFLAERTGGTYSTLKVQPAELEDSGVYFCASSRPWGGGTDTQYFGPGTRLTVL.